This TCR beta chain was documented in a study of blood T cell repertoires in COVID-19 (dated by TCRdb to 2020 to 2022). About the study as a whole: Samples covering the acute and convalescent phases of COVID-19 were provided by collaborators in the United States, Italy and Spain. The prospective study material was composed of cDNA or gDNA derived from T cells, B-cell-depleted T cells, or PBMCs. Subjects who had been exposed to COVID-19, were actively infected with it, or had recovered from it provided the deeply sampled blood TCRbeta repertoires that made up the dataset. The repertoires were released in a freely available public database intended as a resource for research on the immune response to SARS-CoV-2. The samples were drawn from two sources: the first 160 participants of the ongoing ImmuneRACE study, and 1,200 or so subjects contributed by 6 global collaborators. Sample metadata almost always included a de-identified subject ID, COVID-19 status, age in years and sex. Where available, HLA class I and class II types were taken from metadata supplied by the sample provider and were not determined by assay-based typing.

TCRbeta CDR3 regions were amplified from genomic DNA by means of the immunoSEQ Assay, a bias-controlled multiplex PCR. Per the authors' processing: The number of nucleated cells in each sample was estimated from the amplification of reference gene primers within the assay. Sequence reads were collapsed and filtered to measure the absolute abundance of every unique TCRbeta CDR3 rearrangement. For each sample, productive Simpson clonality was calculated as the square root of Simpson's diversity index across productive rearrangements. The table comes from immuneACCESS by way of TCRdb, which keeps in-frame sequences with V and J called. Part of the clones is missing from these tables; in studies checked, under half for an unresolved V gene and the rest for unknown reasons. D and trimming come from the DNA, and the V and J calls and clone size come from that table. Across this sample there are some 200,000 clones, with around 83% seen only once. The top ten clones comprise approximately 1.3% of the sample.

Germline trimming: 5 bases from V, 4 bases from J; junction bases outside gene matches: 4. There are 15 amino acids in the CDR3, from cysteine to phenylalanine inclusive. Just the 45-base CDR3 DNA is kept, in frame starting at base 1. Taken from the germline V gene (reference sequence), the CDR1 and CDR2 loops are MNHNY and SVGAGI. Turning to this clone: It lacks a known antigen. Base quality data are lacking; no much larger clone is found one base away.

On the study overall, not on this receptor specifically: How much clinical and demographic metadata was included differed by source and by participant, and the metadata was provided uncurated.

Enrolling through a virtual design, the prospective study's participants ranged in age from about 18 to 100 years and lived across 24 United States geographic areas. In the prospective study, participants were assigned to cohorts based on the clinical history participants reported in a screening survey and a study questionnaire. In the prospective study, whole blood, serum and a nasopharyngeal or oropharyngeal swab were collected from each participant by mobile phlebotomists. Over a roughly two-month period, participants in the prospective study had the option of providing additional blood draws and questionnaires. Before DNA extraction, prospective study blood samples were shipped either frozen or at room temperature.

This chain joins TRBV6-6 to TRBJ2-2, and TRBD1 aligns with 10 junction nucleotides. The sequence was obtained from a woman between 40 and 55 years old with acute COVID-19. What was sequenced was PBMCs or T cells enriched from blood (not recorded which). The CDR3 protein is CASSLDRGLTGELFF. DNA sequence: TGTGCCAGCAGTCTCGACAGGGGGCTCACCGGGGAGCTGTTTTTT.